Following are 22 T cell receptor beta chains from one sample sequenced in a study of blood T cell repertoires in COVID-19. Assay used: immunoSEQ multiplex PCR; TCRdb lists only in-frame clones, some missing. Of roughly 140,000 clones listed, 65% to 90% were seen once; the top ten hold roughly 8.9%. The sample was peripheral blood. The receptor source for this set is a woman between 50 and 59 years old with acute or convalescent COVID-19.

The V and J genes are TRBV7-2 and TRBJ2-1; TRBD2 matches 10 bases. The V gene end was trimmed by 1 base and the J gene end by 1 base; junction bases not matched to a gene: 10. This CDR3 is 19 amino acids long. CDR1 SGHTA and CDR2 FQGNSA come from the germline V gene. CDR3 amino acids: CASSLVASGSTGSYNEQFF. The CDR3 DNA follows: TGTGCCAGCAGCTTAGTGGCTAGCGGGAGCACGGGTTCCTACAATGAGCAGTTCTTC.

The rearrangement links TRBV6-5 to TRBJ2-3; tentative D call: TRBD2 (6 bases). Per the germline V gene, CDR1 is MNHEY and CDR2 is SVGAGI. The CDR3 totals 15 residues. V was pared by 6 bases and J by 0 bases, with 13 bases between. CDR3 residues: CASRPPGLSTDTQYF. CDR3 nucleotides: TGTGCCAGCAGGCCACCGGGACTCAGCACAGATACGCAGTATTTT.

The genes are TRBV25-1 and TRBJ1-4; 9 bases are shared with TRBD1. The V segment lost 7 bases and the J segment 7 bases; nucleotides outside the gene matches: 7. The CDR3 is made up of 14 amino acids. The germline V gene has CDR1 MGHDK and CDR2 SYGVNS. The CDR3 bases are TGTGCCAGCACTTCGGGGACAGGGAGTGAAAAACTGTTTTTT. Its translation is CASTSGTGSEKLFF.

The gene calls are TRBV6-5 and TRBJ2-3; 7 bases map to TRBD2. The CDR3 runs 15 residues. CDR1 is MNHEY and CDR2 is SVGAGI in the germline V gene. V shed 0 bases and J 8 bases; nucleotides not matched to a gene: 8. Written as DNA, the CDR3 is TGTGCCAGCAGTTACTCCGTTCCCCCGGGAGGTACGCAGTATTTT. Amino acid sequence: CASSYSVPPGGTQYF.

V is TRBV28 and J is TRBJ1-1; 7 bases are a match to TRBD1. The germline CDR1 and CDR2 sequences are MDHEN and SYDVKM. V shed 6 bases, J shed 4 bases, and the junction held 8 bases outside the gene matches. CDR3 length: 14 amino acids. CDR3 nucleotide sequence: TGTGCCAGCAGGCTAACAGGGGCGGCCACTGAAGCTTTCTTT. Encoded protein: CASRLTGAATEAFF.

This clone was observed once. The same CDR3 is also encoded by other DNA sequences in this sample. The CDR3 reads CASSAGQGNQPQHF. CDR3 DNA sequence: TGTGCCAGTAGTGCCGGACAGGGCAATCAGCCCCAGCATTTT. The rearrangement joins TRBV19 to TRBJ1-5; 7 nucleotides line up with TRBD1. With 5 bases clipped from V and 2 bases from J, the junction kept 3 bases outside the gene matches. CDR1 LNHDA and CDR2 SQIVND come from the germline V gene (reference sequence). This CDR3 is built from 14 residues.

The rearrangement uses TRBV9 and TRBJ1-3, with a tentative D call TRBD1 (5 bases). Per the germline V gene, CDR1 is SGDLS and CDR2 is YYNGEE. V lost 5 bases, J lost 7 bases, and 16 bases lay in between. The CDR3 extends over 14 amino acids. CDR3 bases: TGTGCCAGCAGTGGAGGGGCCGGGTGGAACACCATATATTTT. It is translated as CASSGGAGWNTIYF.

V is TRBV12-3 or TRBV12-4 and J is TRBJ1-2, with 7 bases aligning to TRBD1. The CDR3 is 11 amino acids. The J segment lost 12 bases and the V segment lost 5 bases, leaving 6 bases of the junction unmatched. CDR3 loop: CASSDRGQNTF. Written as DNA, the CDR3 is TGTGCCAGCAGTGACCGGGGACAGAACACCTTC.

J is TRBJ2-1 and V is TRBV7-2; 16 bases fit TRBD2. This CDR3 is 19 amino acids long. CDR1 SGHTA and CDR2 FQGNSA come from the germline V gene. J gave up 0 bases and V 5 bases, and 7 bases lay outside the gene matches. The CDR3 region has the DNA TGTGCCAGCAGCCCACGGGGACTAGCGGGAGGGAGCTCCTACAATGAGCAGTTCTTC. Protein sequence: CASSPRGLAGGSSYNEQFF.

This clone was found once. The rearrangement links TRBV7-3 to TRBJ2-7, with 11 positions matching TRBD1. Germline-derived CDR1 and CDR2 are SGHTA and FQGTGA. Trimming removed 5 bases from V and 4 bases from J; junction bases left unmatched: 7. The CDR3 totals 15 residues. The CDR3 loop is CASSRGQGVPYEQYF. For the CDR3, the DNA is TGTGCCAGCAGCAGGGGACAGGGGGTACCATACGAGCAGTACTTC.

The CDR3 sequence is CASTADRTNYGYTF. As DNA, the CDR3 is TGTGCCAGCACCGCAGACAGGACTAACTATGGCTACACCTTC. The chain uses TRBV6-5 and TRBJ1-2; TRBD1 might be the D (6 bases). V was clipped by 7 bases and J by 0 bases, with 12 bases between them. CDR1 is MNHEY, CDR2 SVGAGI, per germline. The CDR3 covers 14 residues.

The rearrangement uses TRBV19 and TRBJ1-1, with no clear D. Germline V gene lookup returns CDR1 LNHDA and CDR2 SQIVND (reference sequence). Between the trimmed V and J ends, which lost 8 bases and 1 base, there was a span of 20 bases. This CDR3 contains 16 residues. The CDR3 spells CASALRRDRGNTEAFF. The CDR3 DNA reads as TGTGCCAGTGCATTACGTAGGGATCGGGGGAACACTGAAGCTTTCTTT. Full variable domain (outside the CDR3, taken from reference TRBV19 and TRBJ1-1): DGGITQSPKYLFRKEGQNVTLSCEQNLNHDAMYWYRQDPGQGLRLIYYSQIVNDFQKGDIAEGYSVSREKKESFPLTVTSAQKNPTAFYLCASALRRDRGNTEAFFGQGTRLTVV.

This clone appeared a single time. This chain uses TRBV6-2 or TRBV6-3 with TRBJ1-1, with a possible D match to TRBD1 (6 bases). This CDR3 has 15 residues. Trimming shortened V by 5 bases and J by 0 bases, and 13 bases separated the two germline ends. Per the germline V gene, CDR1 is MNHEY and CDR2 is SVGEGT. This CDR3 reads CASSVPTGLNTEAFF. The CDR3 coding sequence is TGTGCCAGCAGTGTCCCGACAGGACTGAACACTGAAGCTTTCTTT.

The chain couples TRBV19 to TRBJ2-1, with D possibly being TRBD1 (6 bases). CDR1 LNHDA and CDR2 SQIVND come from the germline V gene (reference sequence). CDR3 length equals 14 residues. The V and J ends lost 9 bases and 5 bases respectively, with 17 bases between them. CDR3 residues: CASSRGLMNNEQFF. The CDR3 DNA is TGTGCCAGCTCTAGGGGGTTAATGAACAATGAGCAGTTCTTC.

This clone has just a few counts. J is TRBJ1-2 and V is TRBV10-3, with D possibly matching TRBD1 (5 bases). This CDR3 is 15 amino acids long. V was cut by 1 base and J by 1 base, with 10 bases left in between. The germline V gene has CDR1 ENHRY and CDR2 SYGVKD. For the CDR3, the DNA is TGTGCCATCAGTGAGTTTACAGGCAATAACTATGGCTACACCTTC. It encodes CAISEFTGNNYGYTF.

A remark on this clone: Other DNA variants within this sample encode the same CDR3. The chain has TRBV10-3 and TRBJ2-3, with 8 bases matching TRBD1. J was trimmed by 2 bases and V by 8 bases; bases with no gene match: 6. Looked up from germline, CDR1 is ENHRY and CDR2 is SYGVKD. The CDR3 length is 14 residues. CDR3 loop: CAISGTGTTDTQYF. CDR3 sequence (DNA): TGTGCCATCTCCGGGACAGGAACCACAGATACGCAGTATTTT.

The chain has TRBV4-3 and TRBJ2-1; 13 bases map to TRBD2. Germline V CDR1 and CDR2: LGHNA, YSLEER. V was pared by 2 bases and J by 8 bases, with 12 bases of the junction left unmatched. This CDR3 contains 18 residues. CDR3 sequence (DNA): TGCGCCAGCAGCCAACGACGACCGGGACTAGCGGGGCCGTATGAGCAGTTCTTC. Translated: CASSQRRPGLAGPYEQFF.

This chain uses TRBV7-2 with TRBJ2-1; the D gene is possibly TRBD2 (5 bases). The V end lost 5 bases, the J end lost 0 bases, and 11 bases lay between the germline ends. Germline V gives CDR1 SGHTA, CDR2 FQGNSA. This CDR3 has 15 amino acids. CDR3 amino acids: CASSARSVSYNEQFF. As DNA, the CDR3 is TGTGCCAGCAGCGCCCGTAGCGTCTCCTACAATGAGCAGTTCTTC.

The rearrangement uses TRBV20-1 and TRBJ1-6, with D maybe TRBD1 (5 bases). Germline V gives CDR1 DFQATT, CDR2 SNEGSKA (reference sequence). This CDR3 region has 13 residues. V was clipped by 3 bases and J by 8 bases, with 11 bases between them. This CDR3 is CSASQTADSPLHF. In DNA, the CDR3 is TGCAGTGCTAGTCAGACAGCCGATTCACCCCTCCACTTT.

This chain uses TRBV27 with TRBJ1-4; 9 bases match TRBD1. With V trimmed by 6 bases and J by 2 bases, 4 bases remained unmatched. Germline CDR1 and CDR2: MNHEY and SMNVEV (reference sequence). The CDR3 spans 15 residues. The DNA of the CDR3 is TGTGCCAGCAGGGCCGGGACAGGGACTAATGAAAAACTGTTTTTT. Translated: CASRAGTGTNEKLFF.

The rearrangement joins TRBV7-2 to TRBJ2-7, with 10 bases fitting TRBD2. Trimming cost V 5 bases and J 1 base; bases outside gene matches: 5. The CDR3 spans 15 residues. CDR1 SGHTA and CDR2 FQGNSA come from the germline V gene. The CDR3, as DNA: TGTGCCAGCAGCGTGACTAGCGGGTCTTCCTACGAGCAGTACTTC. It specifies CASSVTSGSSYEQYF.

This clone showed up just once. This chain joins TRBV15 and TRBJ1-3, with no clear D. This CDR3 has 15 amino acids. Deletions cut 0 bases from V and 3 bases from J, with 9 bases between. Germline CDR1 is LNHNV and CDR2 is YYDKDF (reference sequence). This chain's CDR3 is CATSRDGQFGNTIYF. The CDR3 region has the DNA TGTGCCACCAGCAGAGATGGGCAGTTTGGAAACACCATATATTTT.